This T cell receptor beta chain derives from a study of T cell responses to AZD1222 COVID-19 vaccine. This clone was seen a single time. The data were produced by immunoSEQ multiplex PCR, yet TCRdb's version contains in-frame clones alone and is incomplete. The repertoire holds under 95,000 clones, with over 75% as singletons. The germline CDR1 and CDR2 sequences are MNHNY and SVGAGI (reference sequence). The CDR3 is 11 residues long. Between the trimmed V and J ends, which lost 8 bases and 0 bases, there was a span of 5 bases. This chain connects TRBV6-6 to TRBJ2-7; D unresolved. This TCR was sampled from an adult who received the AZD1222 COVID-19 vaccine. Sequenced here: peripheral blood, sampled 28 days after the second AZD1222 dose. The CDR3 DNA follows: TGTGCCAGCGGAGCCTCCTACGAGCAGTACTTC. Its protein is CASGASYEQYF.